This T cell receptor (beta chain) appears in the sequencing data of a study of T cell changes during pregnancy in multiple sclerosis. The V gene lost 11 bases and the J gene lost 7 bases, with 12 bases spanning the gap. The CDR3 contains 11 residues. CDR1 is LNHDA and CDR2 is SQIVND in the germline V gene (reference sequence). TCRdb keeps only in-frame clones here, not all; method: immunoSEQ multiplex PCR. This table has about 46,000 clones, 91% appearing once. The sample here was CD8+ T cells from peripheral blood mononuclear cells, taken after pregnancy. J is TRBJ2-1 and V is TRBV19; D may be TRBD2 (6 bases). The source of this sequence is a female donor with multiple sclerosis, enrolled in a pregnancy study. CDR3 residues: CAGARENEQFF. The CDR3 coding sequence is TGTGCCGGGGCCCGGGAGAATGAGCAGTTCTTC.